This is a list of T cell receptor beta chains from one sample in a study of control samples from healthy donors and cancer patients. Sequenced by immunoSEQ multiplex PCR; TCRdb stores in-frame clones only, minus some. The data contain 70,000 or so clones, about nine tenths of them singletons. The material sequenced was PBMCs. Receptors originate from a man aged 55 to 70 with lung cancer. CDR3s include the opening cysteine and the closing phenylalanine or tryptophan. Each record gives: V gene, CDR3 protein.

>TRBV7-9
CASSSIANYGYTF
>TRBV12-3/TRBV12-4
CASRQLLNTEAFF
>TRBV18
CASLPGGRTANNEQFF
>TRBV12-3/TRBV12-4
CASTAGTQETQYF
>TRBV3-1/TRBV3-2
CASSQGTGLIATF
>TRBV5-1
CASSLPVGGVGTEAFF
>TRBV25-1
CASKTGTGYGYTF
>TRBV29-1
CSVEGVSNRETNYGYTF
>TRBV15
CATSRAGTADGNEQFF
>TRBV5-1
CASSFGDTQYF
>TRBV25-1
CASSQGSGNTIYF
>TRBV18
CASSRQGPGYNSPLHF
>TRBV19
CASKPGTLTNYGYTF
>TRBV4-2
CASSQRTGQEQNIQYF